The 27 T cell receptor beta chains below were found in one sample sequenced in a study of early T cells in non-severe SARS-CoV-2 infection. Each CDR3 protein gets one entry after TCRdb re-called the 5' RACE reads with MiXCR. Of 50,000 or so distinct CDR3 sequences in the sample, 3.5% to 4.5% were seen once. Sequencing used whole blood. Every receptor here comes from an adult who was a healthcare worker with PCR-confirmed SARS-CoV-2 infection or an uninfected control (not recorded which).

The chain joins TRBV20-1 to TRBJ2-4; 7 bases are shared with TRBD1. The CDR3 is 14 amino acids. The V segment lost 5 bases and the J segment 3 bases; nucleotides outside the gene matches: 7. Germline values: CDR1 DFQATT, CDR2 SNEGSKA (reference sequence). CDR3 sequence (DNA): TGCAGTGCTCAGACAGGGTACGGCAAAAACATTCAGTACTTC. Its protein is CSAQTGYGKNIQYF.

This clonotype was seen repeatedly, ten times or more. The rearrangement uses TRBV12-3 or TRBV12-4 and TRBJ2-2; 8 bases agree with TRBD2. The CDR3 runs 15 residues. Trimming removed 7 bases from V and 5 bases from J; junction bases left unmatched: 9. The CDR3 nucleotides are TGTGCCAGCAAGGGGAGCGGGAGTCGGACCGGGGAGCTGTTTTTT. Amino acids: CASKGSGSRTGELFF.

This clonotype was recorded at least ten times. J is TRBJ2-2 and V is TRBV27; 7 bases line up with TRBD1. Losses at the gene ends were 6 bases for V and 8 bases for J; bases not matched to a gene: 6. The CDR3 is made up of 13 amino acids. Germline CDR1 MNHEY, CDR2 SMNVEV (reference sequence). The CDR3 coding sequence is TGTGCCAGCAGGCGACAGGGACCTGGGGAGCTGTTTTTT. It is translated as CASRRQGPGELFF.

This clonotype was observed at least ten times. The chain combines TRBV6-5 with TRBJ2-3; possibly TRBD2 for D (5 bases). The germline CDR1 and CDR2 sequences are MNHEY and SVGAGI. V was trimmed by 6 bases and J by 9 bases, leaving 16 bases between them. The CDR3 has 13 amino acids. The CDR3 is CASRPSSGGTQYF. DNA for the CDR3: TGTGCCAGCAGACCTAGCTCGGGCGGGACGCAGTATTTT.

This clonotype was counted ten times or more. The chain joins TRBV27 to TRBJ1-6; D is ambiguous. CDR3 size: 13 residues. With 3 bases removed from V and 8 bases from J, the gap between germline ends came to 8 bases. In germline, CDR1 is MNHEY, CDR2 SMNVEV (reference sequence). The CDR3 bases are TGTGCCAGCAGTTTTACAGATTATTCACCCCTCCACTTT. Amino acid sequence: CASSFTDYSPLHF.

The chain links TRBV4-3 to TRBJ1-6, with unresolved D. The germline gives CDR1 LGHNA, CDR2 YSLEER. The germline V and J ends were trimmed by 0 bases and 7 bases, with 7 bases remaining between them. CDR3 size: 14 residues. The CDR3 here is CASSQEGRNSPLHF. CDR3 bases: TGCGCCAGCAGCCAAGAAGGGCGGAATTCACCCCTCCACTTT.

The gene calls are TRBV14 and TRBJ2-7; 12 nucleotides align to TRBD2. The CDR3 spans 16 residues. CDR1 and CDR2 from the germline V gene are SGHDN and FVKESK. Losses at the gene ends were 4 bases for V and 4 bases for J; bases not matched to a gene: 8. The CDR3 loop is CASSPWTSGEVYEQYF. The CDR3 region has the DNA TGTGCCAGCAGCCCCTGGACTAGCGGGGAGGTATACGAGCAGTACTTC.

This clonotype was picked up many times. The rearrangement joins TRBV12-3 or TRBV12-4 to TRBJ1-1; D not resolved. Trimming cost V 2 bases and J 7 bases, with 11 bases left between them. This CDR3 is built from 13 residues. CDR3 DNA: TGTGCCAGCAGTTTACGGCGGATCCATGAAGCTTTCTTT. Its translation: CASSLRRIHEAFF.

This clonotype occurred many times. V usage is TRBV5-6 and J usage is TRBJ2-1; no clear D. CDR3 size: 13 residues. Germline CDR1 and CDR2: SGHDT and YYEEEE. V was clipped by 0 bases and J by 10 bases, with 11 bases between them. CDR3 residues: CASSLGRFREQFF. In DNA, the CDR3 is TGTGCCAGCAGCTTGGGTCGCTTTCGGGAGCAGTTCTTC.

V is TRBV7-8 and J is TRBJ2-2, with 9 bases aligning to TRBD2. CDR3 size: 16 residues. Trimming took 3 bases from V and 1 from J; bases not matched to a gene: 3. Germline values: CDR1 SGHVS, CDR2 FQNEAQ. CDR3 nucleotide sequence: TGTGCCAGCAGCTTTAGCGGGGGCTGGAACACCGGGGAGCTGTTTTTT. This translates into CASSFSGGWNTGELFF.

This clonotype was seen repeatedly, ten times or more. CDR3 amino acids: CASSQDLGLIGYTF. In nucleotides, the CDR3 is TGTGCCAGCAGCCAAGATTTGGGACTGATAGGCTACACCTTC. The J gene is TRBJ1-2, the V gene TRBV3-1; weak D call: TRBD1 (5 bases). There are 14 residues in the CDR3. Trimming stripped 0 bases from V and 8 bases from J, with 13 bases between. Per germline, CDR1 LGHDT and CDR2 YNNKEL (reference sequence). Full variable domain (outside the CDR3, taken from reference TRBV3-1 and TRBJ1-2): DTAVSQTPKYLVTQMGNDKSIKCEQNLGHDTMYWYKQDSKKFLKIMFSYNNKELIINETVPNRFSPKSPDKAHLNLHINSLELGDSAVYFCASSQDLGLIGYTFGSGTRLTVV.

This clonotype was recorded at least ten times. The chain combines TRBV13 with TRBJ2-3, with 9 bases that match TRBD2. Per the germline V gene, CDR1 is PRHDT and CDR2 is FYEKMQ (reference sequence). This CDR3 has 16 amino acids. The V gene end was trimmed by 5 bases and the J gene end by 6 bases; junction bases not matched to a gene: 12. The CDR3 nucleotides are TGTGCCAGCAGCCAATATAGCGGGGGACTCGCGGATACGCAGTATTTT. Its translation: CASSQYSGGLADTQYF.

This clonotype has ten or more counts. This chain uses TRBV7-9 with TRBJ2-1; 9 bases are a match to TRBD2. CDR3 length: 15 residues. Germline V gives CDR1 SEHNR, CDR2 FQNEAQ (reference sequence). Trimming took 5 bases from V and 10 from J; bases not matched to a gene: 12. The CDR3 region is CASSHGIAGVEEQFF. The CDR3 DNA sequence: TGTGCCAGCAGCCACGGGATAGCGGGAGTAGAAGAGCAGTTCTTC.

This clonotype was counted ten times or more. V and J are TRBV7-2 and TRBJ2-1; a possible D gene is TRBD2 (6 bases). Trimming took off 0 bases at V and 4 bases at J, with 10 bases between the two ends. The CDR3 runs 15 residues. The germline gives CDR1 SGHTA, CDR2 FQGNSA. The CDR3 loop reads CASSLAGGAYNEQFF. DNA of the CDR3: TGTGCCAGCAGCTTAGCGGGGGGTGCGTACAATGAGCAGTTCTTC.

This clonotype was detected many times. CDR3 nucleotide sequence: TGTGCCAGTAGTATGTTAGCAGGGGGCAAGCCCAGATTCAGCACAGATACGCAGTATTTT. As protein: CASSMLAGGKPRFSTDTQYF. The chain is built from TRBV19 and TRBJ2-3, with TRBD1 identical over 8 bases. The J segment lost 0 bases and the V segment lost 3 bases, leaving 17 bases of the junction unmatched. The CDR3 covers 20 residues. Germline V gene sequence: CDR1 LNHDA, CDR2 SQIVND (reference sequence).

Ten or more counts support this clonotype. V usage is TRBV12-3 or TRBV12-4 and J usage is TRBJ2-7, with 10 bases that match TRBD1. This CDR3 has 14 residues. V shed 7 bases and J 3 bases; nucleotides not matched to a gene: 6. Written as DNA, the CDR3 is TGTGCCAGCAACATCCGGGACAGGGGCTACGAGCAGTACTTC. Its translation is CASNIRDRGYEQYF.

The rearrangement joins TRBV19 to TRBJ2-5; a possible D gene is TRBD1 (5 bases). The germline V gene encodes CDR1 LNHDA and CDR2 SQIVND (reference sequence). This CDR3 comprises 13 residues. The V and J ends lost 3 bases and 4 bases respectively, with 9 bases between them. Written as DNA, the CDR3 is TGTGCCAGTAGTATTGATAGGGGAGAGACCCAGTACTTC. Translation: CASSIDRGETQYF.

This clonotype was seen ten or more times. The chain couples TRBV12-3 or TRBV12-4 to TRBJ2-1, with TRBD2 matching 9 bases. J gave up 0 bases and V 6 bases, and 24 bases lay outside the gene matches. CDR3 size: 22 residues. This CDR3 reads CASSRLTLLLGSGRFSYNEQFF. CDR3 sequence (DNA): TGTGCCAGCAGCCGATTAACTCTACTCCTTGGAAGCGGGAGGTTCTCCTACAATGAGCAGTTCTTC.

This chain connects TRBV12-5 to TRBJ1-5; D is unclear. V was shortened by 9 bases and J by 6 bases, with 12 bases between the two germline ends. The CDR3 runs 12 residues. Germline V gene sequence: CDR1 LGHNT, CDR2 FRNRAP. The CDR3 DNA reads as TGTGCTAGCTCCTCCCCCGGTCAGCCCCAGCATTTT. Protein sequence: CASSSPGQPQHF.

This clonotype was recorded only once. The J gene is TRBJ2-2, the V gene TRBV4-2; possibly TRBD1 or TRBD2 for D (6 bases each). V shed 4 bases and J shed 5 bases, with 14 bases lying between them. This CDR3 is built from 15 residues. Per germline, CDR1 LGHNA and CDR2 YNFKEQ. The CDR3 DNA follows: TGTGCCAGCAGCCTAACCCGGGGGCGAACCGGGGAGCTGTTTTTT. Encoded protein: CASSLTRGRTGELFF.

This clonotype was observed at least ten times. The genes are TRBV7-9 and TRBJ1-1, with D possibly TRBD1 on 6 matching bases. Germline values: CDR1 SEHNR, CDR2 FQNEAQ (reference sequence). The CDR3 is 17 residues long. V gave up 1 base and J gave up 0 bases, with 15 bases separating them. CDR3 amino acids: CASSLDSGAHMNTEAFF. The CDR3 nucleotides are TGTGCCAGCAGCTTAGATTCAGGGGCACACATGAACACTGAAGCTTTCTTT.

This clonotype is termed large. The chain is built from TRBV7-8 and TRBJ2-1; no clear D gene. CDR1 and CDR2 from the germline V gene are SGHVS and FQNEAQ. The V gene lost 1 base and the J gene lost 5 bases, with 6 bases spanning the gap. CDR3 length: 13 amino acids. The CDR3 DNA sequence: TGTGCCAGCAGCTTAGAAGGCCACAATGAGCAGTTCTTC. Protein: CASSLEGHNEQFF.

There are many counts of this clonotype. The rearrangement joins TRBV7-2 to TRBJ2-1; a weak D match, TRBD2 (5 bases). Germline V CDR1 and CDR2: SGHTA, FQGNSA. With 5 bases removed from V and 9 bases from J, the gap between germline ends came to 14 bases. The CDR3 is 13 residues long. The CDR3 reads CASSDPNRGEQFF. CDR3 nucleotides: TGTGCCAGCAGCGATCCAAATCGGGGTGAGCAGTTCTTC.

This rearrangement joins TRBV7-3 to TRBJ2-1; 9 bases agree with TRBD2. Germline CDR1 SGHTA, CDR2 FQGTGA. This CDR3 contains 15 residues. The ends lost 2 bases at V and 9 bases at J; junction bases unmatched: 8. As DNA, the CDR3 is TGTGCCAGCAGCTTAGGTAGCGGGGGCCTGGGTGAGCAGTTCTTC. This encodes CASSLGSGGLGEQFF.

In this sample, this clonotype turned up many times. The chain is built from TRBV12-3 or TRBV12-4 and TRBJ1-3; tentative D call: TRBD1 (5 bases). CDR3 length: 15 residues. With 7 bases removed from V and 0 bases from J, the gap between germline ends came to 13 bases. The CDR3 nucleotides are TGTGCCAGCAAACAGGCAGGGCCCTCTGGAAACACCATATATTTT. Translated: CASKQAGPSGNTIYF.

This clonotype has at least ten counts. The rearrangement uses TRBV20-1 and TRBJ1-1; 9 bases map to TRBD1. The CDR3 sequence is 14 residues long. J gave up 3 bases and V 3 bases, and 5 bases lay outside the gene matches. Germline CDR1 reads DFQATT; CDR2 reads SNEGSKA (reference sequence). The CDR3 bases are TGCAGTGCTAGGAAGACAGGGGGTGACACTGAAGCTTTCTTT. This encodes CSARKTGGDTEAFF.

This clonotype was observed a handful of times. This chain joins TRBV9 and TRBJ1-2; D is unclear. The CDR3 has 15 amino acids. Trimming removed 0 bases from V and 5 bases from J, with 14 bases in between. Germline-derived CDR1 and CDR2 are SGDLS and YYNGEE. The CDR3 region is CASSVAPTLEYGYTF. CDR3 DNA: TGTGCCAGCAGCGTAGCGCCCACTTTAGAGTATGGCTACACCTTC.